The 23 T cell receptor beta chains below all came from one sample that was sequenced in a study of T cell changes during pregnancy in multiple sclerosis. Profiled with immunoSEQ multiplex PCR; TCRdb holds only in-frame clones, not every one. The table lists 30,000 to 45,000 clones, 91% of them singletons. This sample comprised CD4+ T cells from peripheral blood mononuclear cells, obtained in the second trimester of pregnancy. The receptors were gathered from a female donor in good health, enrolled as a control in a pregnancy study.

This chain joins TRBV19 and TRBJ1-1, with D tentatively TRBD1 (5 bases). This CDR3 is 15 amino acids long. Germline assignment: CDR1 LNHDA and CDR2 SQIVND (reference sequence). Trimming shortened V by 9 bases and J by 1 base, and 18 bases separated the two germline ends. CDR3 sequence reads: CASRSEGRGNTEAFF. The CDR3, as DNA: TGTGCCAGCCGTTCGGAGGGTAGGGGGAACACTGAAGCTTTCTTT.

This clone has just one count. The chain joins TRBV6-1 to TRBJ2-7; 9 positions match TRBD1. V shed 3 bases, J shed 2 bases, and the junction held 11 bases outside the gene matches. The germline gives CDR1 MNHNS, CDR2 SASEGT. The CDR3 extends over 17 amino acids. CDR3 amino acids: CASSDPGLGQGTYEQYF. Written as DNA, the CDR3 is TGTGCCAGCAGTGATCCTGGTCTGGGACAGGGTACCTACGAGCAGTACTTC.

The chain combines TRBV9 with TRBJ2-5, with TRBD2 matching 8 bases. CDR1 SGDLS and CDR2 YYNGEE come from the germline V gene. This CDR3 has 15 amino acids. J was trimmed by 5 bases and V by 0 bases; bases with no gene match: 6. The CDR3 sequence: CASSVGASGWETQYF. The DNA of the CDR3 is TGTGCCAGCAGCGTAGGTGCTAGCGGGTGGGAGACCCAGTACTTC.

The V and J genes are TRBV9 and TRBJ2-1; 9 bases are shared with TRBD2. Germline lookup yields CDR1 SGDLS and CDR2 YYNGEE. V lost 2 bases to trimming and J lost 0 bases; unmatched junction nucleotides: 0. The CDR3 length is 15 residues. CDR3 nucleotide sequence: TGTGCCAGCAGCGTTAGCGGGAGCTCCTACAATGAGCAGTTCTTC. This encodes CASSVSGSSYNEQFF.

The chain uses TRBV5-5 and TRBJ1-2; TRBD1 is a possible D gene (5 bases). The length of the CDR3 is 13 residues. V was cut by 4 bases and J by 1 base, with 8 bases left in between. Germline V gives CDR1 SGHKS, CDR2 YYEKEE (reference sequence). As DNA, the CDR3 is TGTGCCAGCAGCCGAGACAGTAACTATGGCTACACCTTC. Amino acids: CASSRDSNYGYTF.

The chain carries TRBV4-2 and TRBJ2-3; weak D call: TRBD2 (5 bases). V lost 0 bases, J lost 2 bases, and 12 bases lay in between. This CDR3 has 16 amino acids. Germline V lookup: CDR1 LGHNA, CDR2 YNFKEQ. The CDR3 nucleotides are TGTGCCAGCAGCCAAGAGATACTAGGGTTCACAGATACGCAGTATTTT. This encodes CASSQEILGFTDTQYF.

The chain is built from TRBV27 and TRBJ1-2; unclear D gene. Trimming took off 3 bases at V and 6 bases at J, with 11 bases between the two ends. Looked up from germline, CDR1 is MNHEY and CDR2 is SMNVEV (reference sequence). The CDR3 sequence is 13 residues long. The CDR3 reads CASSFFGEDGYTF. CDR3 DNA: TGTGCCAGCAGTTTCTTCGGGGAGGATGGCTACACCTTC.

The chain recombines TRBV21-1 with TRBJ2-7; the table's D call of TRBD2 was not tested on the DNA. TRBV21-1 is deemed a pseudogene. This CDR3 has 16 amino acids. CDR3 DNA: TGTGCCAGCAGCATCACCTTCCCCCTACCCACCTACGAGCAGTACTTC. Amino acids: CASSITFPLPTYEQYF.

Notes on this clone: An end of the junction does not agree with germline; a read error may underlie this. The CDR3 reads CASSKTQGLMHF. For the CDR3, the DNA is TGTGCCAGCAGCAAGACGCAGGGGTTGATGCACTTC. The chain uses TRBV6-5 and TRBJ2-7; possible D gene TRBD1, 6 bases. From germline, CDR1 is MNHEY and CDR2 SVGAGI. There are 12 residues in the CDR3.

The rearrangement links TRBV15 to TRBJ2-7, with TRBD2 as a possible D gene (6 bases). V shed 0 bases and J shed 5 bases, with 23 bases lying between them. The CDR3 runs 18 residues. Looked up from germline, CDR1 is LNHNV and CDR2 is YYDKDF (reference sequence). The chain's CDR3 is CATSRDLGGAYPTDEQYF. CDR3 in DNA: TGTGCCACCAGCAGAGACCTAGGAGGGGCCTATCCTACGGACGAGCAGTACTTC. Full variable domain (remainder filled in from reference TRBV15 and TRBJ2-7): DAMVIQNPRYQVTQFGKPVTLSCSQTLNHNVMYWYQQKSSQAPKLLFHYYDKDFNNEADTPDNFQSRRPNTSFCFLDIRSPGLGDTAMYLCATSRDLGGAYPTDEQYFGPGTRLTVT.

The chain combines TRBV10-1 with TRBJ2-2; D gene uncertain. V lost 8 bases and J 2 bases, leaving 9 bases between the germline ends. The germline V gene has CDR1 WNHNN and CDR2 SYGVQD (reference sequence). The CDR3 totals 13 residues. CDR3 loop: CASRGHNTGELFF. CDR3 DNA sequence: TGCGCCAGCCGCGGTCACAACACCGGGGAGCTGTTTTTT.

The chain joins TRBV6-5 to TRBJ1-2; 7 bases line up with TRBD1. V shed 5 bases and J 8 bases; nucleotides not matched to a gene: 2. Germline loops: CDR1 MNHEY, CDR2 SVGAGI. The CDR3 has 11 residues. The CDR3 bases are TGTGCCAGCAGTCAAGGGGGCGGCTACACCTTC. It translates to CASSQGGGYTF.

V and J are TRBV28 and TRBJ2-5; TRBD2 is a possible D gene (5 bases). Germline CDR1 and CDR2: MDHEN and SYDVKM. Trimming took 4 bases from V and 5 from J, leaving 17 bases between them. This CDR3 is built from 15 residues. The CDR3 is CASSSTWGRGETQYF. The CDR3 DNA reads TGTGCCAGCAGTTCGACCTGGGGTAGAGGGGAGACCCAGTACTTC.

The CDR3 sequence: CASSLPGNAEAFF. The CDR3, as DNA: TGTGCCAGCAGCTTGCCGGGAAACGCTGAAGCTTTCTTT. The chain links TRBV5-5 to TRBJ1-1; unclear D gene. Per germline, CDR1 SGHKS and CDR2 YYEKEE (reference sequence). The CDR3 extends over 13 amino acids. V was cut by 1 base and J by 6 bases, with 10 bases left in between.

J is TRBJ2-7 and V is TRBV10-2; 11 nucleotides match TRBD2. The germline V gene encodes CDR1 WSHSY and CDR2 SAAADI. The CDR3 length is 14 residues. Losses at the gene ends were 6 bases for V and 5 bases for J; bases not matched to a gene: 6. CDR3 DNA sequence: TGCGCCAGCAGAAAACTAGCGGGAGTCGACGAGCAGTACTTC. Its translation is CASRKLAGVDEQYF.

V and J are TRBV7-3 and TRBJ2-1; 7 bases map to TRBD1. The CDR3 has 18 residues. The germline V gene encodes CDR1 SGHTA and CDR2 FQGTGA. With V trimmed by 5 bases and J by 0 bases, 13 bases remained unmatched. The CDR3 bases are TGTGCCAGCAGCGAACTTGACAGGGAGAAAGACTCCTACAATGAGCAGTTCTTC. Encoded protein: CASSELDREKDSYNEQFF.

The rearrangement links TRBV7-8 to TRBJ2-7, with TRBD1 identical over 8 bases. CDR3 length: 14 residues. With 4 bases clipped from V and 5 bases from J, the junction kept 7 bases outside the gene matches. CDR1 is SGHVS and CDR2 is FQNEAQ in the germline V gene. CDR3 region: CASSYRDRTNEQYF. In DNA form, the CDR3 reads TGTGCCAGCAGCTACCGGGACAGGACTAACGAGCAGTACTTC.

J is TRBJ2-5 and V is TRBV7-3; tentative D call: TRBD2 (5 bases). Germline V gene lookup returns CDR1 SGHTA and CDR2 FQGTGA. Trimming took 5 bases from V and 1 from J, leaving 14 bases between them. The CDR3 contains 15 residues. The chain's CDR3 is CASSETPGGQETQYF. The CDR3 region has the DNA TGTGCCAGCAGCGAGACCCCTGGAGGCCAAGAGACCCAGTACTTC.

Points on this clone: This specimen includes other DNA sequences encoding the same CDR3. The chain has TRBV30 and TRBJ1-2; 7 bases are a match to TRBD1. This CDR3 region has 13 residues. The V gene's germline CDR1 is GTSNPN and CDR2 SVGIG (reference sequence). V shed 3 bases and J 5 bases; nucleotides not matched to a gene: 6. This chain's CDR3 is CAWSRDRPYGYTF. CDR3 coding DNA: TGTGCCTGGAGCAGGGACAGACCTTATGGCTACACCTTC. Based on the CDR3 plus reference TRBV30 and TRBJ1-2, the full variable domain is SQTIHQWPATLVQPVGSPLSLECTVEGTSNPNLYWYRQAAGRGLQLLFYSVGIGQISSEVPQNLSASRPQDRQFILSSKKLLLSDSGFYLCAWSRDRPYGYTFGSGTRLTVV.

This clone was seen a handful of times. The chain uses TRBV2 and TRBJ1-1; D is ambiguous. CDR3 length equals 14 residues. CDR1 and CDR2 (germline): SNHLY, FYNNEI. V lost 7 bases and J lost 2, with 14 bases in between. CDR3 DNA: TGTGCCAGCATGGCGGCAGCTCCTAACACTGAAGCTTTCTTT. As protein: CASMAAAPNTEAFF.

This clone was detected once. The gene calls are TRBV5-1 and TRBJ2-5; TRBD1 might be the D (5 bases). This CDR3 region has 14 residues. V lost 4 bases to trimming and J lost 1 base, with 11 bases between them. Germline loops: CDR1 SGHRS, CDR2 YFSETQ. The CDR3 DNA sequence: TGCGCCAGCAGCGGTGGGGCTGGCCAAGAGACCCAGTACTTC. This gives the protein CASSGGAGQETQYF. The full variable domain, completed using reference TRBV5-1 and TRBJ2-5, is KAGVTQTPRYLIKTRGQQVTLSCSPISGHRSVSWYQQTPGQGLQFLFEYFSETQRNKGNFPGRFSGRQFSNSRSEMNVSTLELGDSALYLCASSGGAGQETQYFGPGTRLLVL.

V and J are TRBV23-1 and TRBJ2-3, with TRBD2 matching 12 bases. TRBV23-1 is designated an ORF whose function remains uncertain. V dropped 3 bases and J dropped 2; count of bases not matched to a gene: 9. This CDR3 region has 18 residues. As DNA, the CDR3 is TGCGCCAGCAGTCATCCCGCTAGCGGGGGGGATAACACAGATACGCAGTATTTT. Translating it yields CASSHPASGGDNTDTQYF.

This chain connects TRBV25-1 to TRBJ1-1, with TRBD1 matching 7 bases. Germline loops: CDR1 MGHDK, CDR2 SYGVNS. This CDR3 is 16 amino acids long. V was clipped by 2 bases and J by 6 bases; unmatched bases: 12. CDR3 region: CASSEITGAPSPEAFF. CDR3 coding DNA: TGTGCCAGCAGTGAAATAACAGGGGCCCCGAGCCCTGAAGCTTTCTTT.